This TCR beta chain was identified in a study of circulating tumor DNA in untreated peripheral T-cell lymphoma. Assay: immunoSEQ multiplex PCR; the TCRdb copy retains only in-frame clones and omits some. Among thousands of clones listed, roughly 69% were seen once. Tumor tissue was collected at baseline, before treatment began. As to this clone: Its target is unknown.

General study results and limits: Tumor-specific clonotypes were found in roughly 75% of patients.

V was trimmed by 4 bases and J by 2 bases, leaving 11 bases between them. Germline values: CDR1 LNHDA, CDR2 SQIVND (reference sequence). CDR3 length: 14 residues. The sequence was obtained from a human donor with peripheral T-cell lymphoma. The chain is built from TRBV19 and TRBJ1-1; no firm D call. Sequencing input: tumor tissue. As DNA, the CDR3 is TGTGCCAGTAGTACCCCTTGGCTTAACACTGAAGCTTTCTTT. It translates to CASSTPWLNTEAFF.